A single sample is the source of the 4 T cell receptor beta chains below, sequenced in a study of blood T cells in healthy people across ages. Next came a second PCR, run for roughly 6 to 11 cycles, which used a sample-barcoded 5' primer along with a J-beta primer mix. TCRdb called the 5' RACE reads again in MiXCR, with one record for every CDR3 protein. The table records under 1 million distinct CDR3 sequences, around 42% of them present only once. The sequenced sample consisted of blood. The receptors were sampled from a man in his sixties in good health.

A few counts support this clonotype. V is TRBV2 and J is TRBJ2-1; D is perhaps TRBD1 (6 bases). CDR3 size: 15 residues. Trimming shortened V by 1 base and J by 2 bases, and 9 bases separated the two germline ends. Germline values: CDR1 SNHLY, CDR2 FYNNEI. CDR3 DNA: TGTGCCAGCAGTGAAGACAGGGTCACCTACAATGAGCAGTTCTTC. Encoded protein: CASSEDRVTYNEQFF. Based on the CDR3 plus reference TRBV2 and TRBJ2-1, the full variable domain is EPEVTQTPSHQVTQMGQEVILRCVPISNHLYFYWYRQILGQKVEFLVSFYNNEISEKSEIFDDQFSVERPDGSNFTLKIRSTKLEDSAMYFCASSEDRVTYNEQFFGPGTRLTVL.

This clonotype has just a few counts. The CDR3 here is CASSSRQGFGNEQFF. Written as DNA, the CDR3 is TGCGCCAGCAGCTCAAGACAGGGGTTTGGCAATGAGCAGTTCTTC. The chain has TRBV5-1 and TRBJ2-1, with 8 nucleotides matching TRBD1. Trimming cost V 3 bases and J 6 bases; bases outside gene matches: 8. Looked up from germline, CDR1 is SGHRS and CDR2 is YFSETQ. CDR3 length: 15 amino acids.

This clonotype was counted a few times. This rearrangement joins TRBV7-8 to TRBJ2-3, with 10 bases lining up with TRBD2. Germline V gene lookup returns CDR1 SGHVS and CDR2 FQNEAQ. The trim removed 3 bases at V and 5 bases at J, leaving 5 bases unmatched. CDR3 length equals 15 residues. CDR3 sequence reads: CASSFEAGGGDTQYF. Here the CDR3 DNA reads TGTGCCAGCAGCTTTGAAGCGGGGGGGGGAGATACGCAGTATTTT.

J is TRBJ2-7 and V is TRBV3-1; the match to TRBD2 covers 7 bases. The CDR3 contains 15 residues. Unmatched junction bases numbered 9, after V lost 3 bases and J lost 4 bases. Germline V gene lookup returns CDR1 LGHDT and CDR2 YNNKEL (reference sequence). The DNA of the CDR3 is TGTGCCAGCAGCCATTCCACAGGACTAGGGTACGAGCAGTACTTC. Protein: CASSHSTGLGYEQYF.